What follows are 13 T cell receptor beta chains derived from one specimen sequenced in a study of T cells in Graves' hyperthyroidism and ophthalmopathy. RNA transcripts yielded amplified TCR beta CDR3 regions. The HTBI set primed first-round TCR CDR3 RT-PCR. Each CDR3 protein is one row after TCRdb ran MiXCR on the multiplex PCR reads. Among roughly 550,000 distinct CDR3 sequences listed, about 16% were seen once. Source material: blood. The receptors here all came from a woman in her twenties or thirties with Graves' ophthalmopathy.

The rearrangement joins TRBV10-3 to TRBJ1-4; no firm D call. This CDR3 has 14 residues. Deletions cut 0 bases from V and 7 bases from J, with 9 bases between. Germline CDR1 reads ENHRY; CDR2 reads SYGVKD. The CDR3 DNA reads TGTGCCATCAGTGAGTCGATAACGGGTGAAAAACTGTTTTTT. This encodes CAISESITGEKLFF.

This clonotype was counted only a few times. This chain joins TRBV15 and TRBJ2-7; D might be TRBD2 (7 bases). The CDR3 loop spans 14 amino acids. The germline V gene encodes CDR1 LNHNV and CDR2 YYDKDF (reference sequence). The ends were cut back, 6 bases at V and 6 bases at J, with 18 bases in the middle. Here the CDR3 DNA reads TGTGCCACCAGTTTAGGGGGGGAAGTGGTCGAGCAGTACTTC. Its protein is CATSLGGEVVEQYF.

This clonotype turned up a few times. CDR3 DNA sequence: TGTGCCAGCAGCGGAGAAGGGGAGTATTACGAGCAGTACTTC. This gives the protein CASSGEGEYYEQYF. The genes are TRBV9 and TRBJ2-7, with D perhaps matching TRBD1 or TRBD2 (5 bases each). CDR1 is SGDLS, CDR2 YYNGEE, per germline. The V end was cut by 3 bases, the J end by 4 bases, with 14 bases between. The CDR3 is 14 residues long.

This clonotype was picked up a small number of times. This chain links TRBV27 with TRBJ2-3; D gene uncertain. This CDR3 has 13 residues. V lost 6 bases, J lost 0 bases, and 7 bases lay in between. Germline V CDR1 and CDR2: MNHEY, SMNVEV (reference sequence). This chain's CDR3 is CASRHPSTDTQYF. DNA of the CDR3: TGTGCCAGCAGGCACCCTAGCACAGATACGCAGTATTTT.

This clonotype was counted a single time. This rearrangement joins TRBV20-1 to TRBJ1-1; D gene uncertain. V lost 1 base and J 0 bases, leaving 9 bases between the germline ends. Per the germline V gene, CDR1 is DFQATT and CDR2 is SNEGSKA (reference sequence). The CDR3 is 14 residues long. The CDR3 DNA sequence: TGCAGTGCTAGAGCCTACACAGTGAACACTGAAGCTTTCTTT. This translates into CSARAYTVNTEAFF.

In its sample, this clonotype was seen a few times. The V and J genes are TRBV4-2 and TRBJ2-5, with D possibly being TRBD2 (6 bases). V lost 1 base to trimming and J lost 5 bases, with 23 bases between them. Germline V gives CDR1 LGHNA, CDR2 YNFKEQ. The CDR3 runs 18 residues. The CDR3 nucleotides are TGTGCCAGCAGCCAAGGTACCTCGCCGCAATCTGGAGGGGAGACCCAGTACTTC. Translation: CASSQGTSPQSGGETQYF.

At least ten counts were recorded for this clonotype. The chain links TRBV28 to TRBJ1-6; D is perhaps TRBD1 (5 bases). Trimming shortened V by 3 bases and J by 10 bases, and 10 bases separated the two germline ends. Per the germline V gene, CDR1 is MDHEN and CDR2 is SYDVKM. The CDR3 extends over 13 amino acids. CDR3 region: CASSLLGDSPLHF. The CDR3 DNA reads TGTGCCAGCAGTTTGCTCGGGGACTCACCCCTCCACTTT.

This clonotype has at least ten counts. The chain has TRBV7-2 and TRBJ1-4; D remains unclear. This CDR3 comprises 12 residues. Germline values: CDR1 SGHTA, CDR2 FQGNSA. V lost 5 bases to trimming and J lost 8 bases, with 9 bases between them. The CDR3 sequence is CASSHIGEKLFF. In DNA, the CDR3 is TGTGCCAGCAGCCATATCGGGGAAAAACTGTTTTTT.

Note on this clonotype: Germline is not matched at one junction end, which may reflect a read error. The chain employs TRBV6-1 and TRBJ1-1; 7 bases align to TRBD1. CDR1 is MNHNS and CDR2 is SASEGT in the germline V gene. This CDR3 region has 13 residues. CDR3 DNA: TGTGCCAGCAGTCAAGCAGGGGGCACTGAAGCTTTCTTT. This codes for CASSQAGGTEAFF.

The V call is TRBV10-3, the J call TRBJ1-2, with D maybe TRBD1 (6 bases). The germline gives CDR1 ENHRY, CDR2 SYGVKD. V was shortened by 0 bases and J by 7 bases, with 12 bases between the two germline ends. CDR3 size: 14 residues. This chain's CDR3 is CAISESQGRIGYTF. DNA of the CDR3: TGTGCCATCAGTGAGTCCCAGGGGAGGATTGGCTACACCTTC.

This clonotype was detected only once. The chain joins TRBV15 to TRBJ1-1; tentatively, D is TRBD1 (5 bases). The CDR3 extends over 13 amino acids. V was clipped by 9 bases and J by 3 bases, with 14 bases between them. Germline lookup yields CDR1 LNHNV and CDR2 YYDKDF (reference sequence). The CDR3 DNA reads TGTGCCACAACTCTGGGGGGGGACACTGAAGCTTTCTTT. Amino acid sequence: CATTLGGDTEAFF.

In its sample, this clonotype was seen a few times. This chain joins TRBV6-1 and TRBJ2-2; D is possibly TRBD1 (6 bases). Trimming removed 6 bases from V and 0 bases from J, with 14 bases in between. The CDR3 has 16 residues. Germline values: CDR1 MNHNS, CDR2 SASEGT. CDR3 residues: CASSYSWDTNTGELFF. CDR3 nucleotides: TGTGCCAGCAGCTATTCCTGGGACACGAACACCGGGGAGCTGTTTTTT.

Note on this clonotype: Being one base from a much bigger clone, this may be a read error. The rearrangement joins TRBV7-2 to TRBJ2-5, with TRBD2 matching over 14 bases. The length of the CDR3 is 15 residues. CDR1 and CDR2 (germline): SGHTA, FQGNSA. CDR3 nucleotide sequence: TGTGCCGGCAGCCTCCAAGGACTAGCGGGAGGACCCCAGTACTTC. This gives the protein CAGSLQGLAGGPQYF.